This T cell receptor beta chain stems from a study of cytomegalovirus exposure and HLA in healthy donors. At the level of the study: For the 300 to 450 genotyped donors, more than 80% fell within the Caucasian-associated ancestry cluster. Study results and caveats: Many donors shared some public TCRs, even though most TCR sequences were rare.

CDR1 and CDR2 (germline): LNHDA, SQIVND (reference sequence). CDR3 length equals 17 residues. Unmatched junction bases numbered 4, after V lost 0 bases and J lost 1 base. At collection, donors were nominally healthy, but unrecorded immune exposures were probable. Primers for the PCR totalled 60 Vbeta and 13 Jbeta. TCRdb's copy holds only in-frame clones and misses some; the assay was immunoSEQ multiplex PCR. The top ten clones hold 3.1% of a sample with roughly 150,000 clones, around three quarters of them seen once. This clone was recorded only once. The antigen is undetermined. The sequenced sample was PBMCs. V gene TRBV19 combines with J gene TRBJ2-2; 8 nucleotides match TRBD1. This receptor was taken from a male donor in good health and CMV-seronegative. The CDR3 nucleotides are TGTGCCAGTAGTATAGAGGGGACAGGTAGGAACACCGGGGAGCTGTTTTTT. Its protein is CASSIEGTGRNTGELFF.